This T cell receptor beta chain was sequenced in a study of blood T cells in healthy people across ages. There are many counts of this clonotype. Its target is unknown. A sample-barcoded 5' primer and a J-beta primer mix were used in a second PCR of roughly 7 to 12 cycles. Unique molecular identifiers of 12 random nucleotides labeled each cDNA. TCRdb reanalysed the 5' RACE reads using MiXCR and keeps one entry per CDR3 protein. The data show 710,000 or so distinct CDR3 sequences, approximately 30% seen once. The length of the CDR3 is 14 residues. Looked up from germline, CDR1 is SNHLY and CDR2 is FYNNEI. Trimming took 6 bases from V and 3 from J, leaving 15 bases between them. Healthy Caucasian individuals from Russia aged about 6 to 95 served as donors. Notes on the study in general: It was not possible, with unsorted PBMCs, to conclusively compare naive and antigen-experienced cells. Higher diversity, along with more naive CD4+ cells, distinguished long-lived donors from aged donors.

Sequencing was done on a sample of blood. This rearrangement joins TRBV2 to TRBJ2-7, with D possibly being TRBD2 (6 bases). This receptor was identified in a woman aged 80 or over in good health. For the CDR3, the DNA is TGTGCCAGCAGGCGTAGCGGACTGATCTACGAGCAGTACTTC. Its protein is CASRRSGLIYEQYF.